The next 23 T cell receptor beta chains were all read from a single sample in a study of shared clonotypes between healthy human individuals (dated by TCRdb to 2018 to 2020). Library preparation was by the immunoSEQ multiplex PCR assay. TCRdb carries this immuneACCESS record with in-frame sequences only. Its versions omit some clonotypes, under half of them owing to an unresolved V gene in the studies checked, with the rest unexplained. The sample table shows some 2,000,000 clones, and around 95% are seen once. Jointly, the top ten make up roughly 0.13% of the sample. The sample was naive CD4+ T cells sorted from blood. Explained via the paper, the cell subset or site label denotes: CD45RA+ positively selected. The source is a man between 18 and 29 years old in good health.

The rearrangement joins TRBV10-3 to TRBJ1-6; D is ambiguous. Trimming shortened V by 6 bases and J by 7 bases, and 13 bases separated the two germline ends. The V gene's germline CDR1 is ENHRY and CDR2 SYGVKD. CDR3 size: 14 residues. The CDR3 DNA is TGTGCCATCAGGCTTACAGAGTCGAATTCACCCCTCCACTTT. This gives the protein CAIRLTESNSPLHF.

The CDR3 here is CASSRVASGAETQYF. Here the CDR3 DNA reads TGCGCCAGCAGCAGGGTAGCCAGCGGGGCGGAGACCCAGTACTTC. The rearrangement uses TRBV4-1 and TRBJ2-5; 7 positions agree with TRBD2. CDR1 and CDR2 from the germline V gene are MGHRA and YSYEKL. After removal of 5 bases from V and 5 bases from J, the junction contained 11 bases not matched to a gene. This CDR3 contains 15 residues.

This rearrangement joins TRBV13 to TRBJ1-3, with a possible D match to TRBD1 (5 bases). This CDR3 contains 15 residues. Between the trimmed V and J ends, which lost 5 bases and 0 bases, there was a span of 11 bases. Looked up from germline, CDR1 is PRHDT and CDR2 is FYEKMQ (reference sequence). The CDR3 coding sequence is TGTGCCAGCAGCCCCGGGGGAGGCTCTGGAAACACCATATATTTT. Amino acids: CASSPGGGSGNTIYF.

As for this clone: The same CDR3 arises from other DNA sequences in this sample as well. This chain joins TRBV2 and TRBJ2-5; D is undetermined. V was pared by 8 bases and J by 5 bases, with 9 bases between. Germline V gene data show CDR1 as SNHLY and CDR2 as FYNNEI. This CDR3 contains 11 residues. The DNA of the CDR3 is TGTGCCAGCCGGTCTCTGGAGACCCAGTACTTC. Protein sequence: CASRSLETQYF.

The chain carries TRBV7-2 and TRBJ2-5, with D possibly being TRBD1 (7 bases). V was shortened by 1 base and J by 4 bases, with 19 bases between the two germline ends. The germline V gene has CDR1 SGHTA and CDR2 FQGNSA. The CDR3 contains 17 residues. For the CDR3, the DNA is TGTGCCAGCAGCTTAGACCCTCCCGGCAGGGGGGTAGAGACCCAGTACTTC. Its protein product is CASSLDPPGRGVETQYF.

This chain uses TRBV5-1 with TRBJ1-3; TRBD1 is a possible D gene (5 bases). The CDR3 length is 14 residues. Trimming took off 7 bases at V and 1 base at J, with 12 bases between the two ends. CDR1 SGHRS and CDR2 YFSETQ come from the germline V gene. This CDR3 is CASATGGSGNTIYF. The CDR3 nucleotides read TGCGCCAGCGCAACAGGAGGGTCTGGAAACACCATATATTTT.

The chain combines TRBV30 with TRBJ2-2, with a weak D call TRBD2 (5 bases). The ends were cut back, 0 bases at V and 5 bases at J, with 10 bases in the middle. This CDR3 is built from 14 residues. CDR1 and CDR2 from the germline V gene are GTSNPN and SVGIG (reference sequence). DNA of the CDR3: TGTGCCTGGAGTGTACGTTCGGGGACCGGGGAGCTGTTTTTT. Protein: CAWSVRSGTGELFF.

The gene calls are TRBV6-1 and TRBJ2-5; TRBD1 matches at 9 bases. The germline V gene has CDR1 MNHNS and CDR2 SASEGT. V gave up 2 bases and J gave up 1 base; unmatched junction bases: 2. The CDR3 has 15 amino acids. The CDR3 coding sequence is TGTGCCAGCAGTGAAATACAGGGGGCCCAAGAGACCCAGTACTTC. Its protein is CASSEIQGAQETQYF.

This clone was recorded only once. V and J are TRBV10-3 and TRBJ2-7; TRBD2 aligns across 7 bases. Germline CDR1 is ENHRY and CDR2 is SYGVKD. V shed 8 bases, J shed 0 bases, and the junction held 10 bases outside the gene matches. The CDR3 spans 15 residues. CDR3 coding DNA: TGTGCCATCTCCTTGGGAGCGGGGAGCTCCTACGAGCAGTACTTC. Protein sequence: CAISLGAGSSYEQYF.

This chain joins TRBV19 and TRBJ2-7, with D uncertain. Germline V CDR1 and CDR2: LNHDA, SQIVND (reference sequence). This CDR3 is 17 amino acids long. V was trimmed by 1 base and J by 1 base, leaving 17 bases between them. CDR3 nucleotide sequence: TGTGCCAGTAGTATAGGTGACCGGAGTTCTGGGTCCTACGAGCAGTACTTC. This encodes CASSIGDRSSGSYEQYF.

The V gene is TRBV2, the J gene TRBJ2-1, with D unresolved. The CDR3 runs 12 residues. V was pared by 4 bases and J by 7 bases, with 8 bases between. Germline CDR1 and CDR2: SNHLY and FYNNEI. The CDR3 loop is CASSVTLNEQFF. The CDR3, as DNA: TGTGCCAGCAGTGTAACCCTGAATGAGCAGTTCTTC.

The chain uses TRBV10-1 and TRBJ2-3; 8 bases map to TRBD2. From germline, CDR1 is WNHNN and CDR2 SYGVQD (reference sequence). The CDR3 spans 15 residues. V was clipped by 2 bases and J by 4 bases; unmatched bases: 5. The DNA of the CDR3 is TGCGCCAGCAGTGAGCACCTAGCGGGCGCAGATACGCAGTATTTT. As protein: CASSEHLAGADTQYF.

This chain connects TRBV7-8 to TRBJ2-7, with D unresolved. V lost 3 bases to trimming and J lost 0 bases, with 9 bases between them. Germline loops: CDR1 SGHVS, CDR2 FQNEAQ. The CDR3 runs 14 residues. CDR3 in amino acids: CASSFQTSSYEQYF. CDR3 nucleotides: TGTGCCAGCAGCTTCCAGACCAGCTCCTACGAGCAGTACTTC.

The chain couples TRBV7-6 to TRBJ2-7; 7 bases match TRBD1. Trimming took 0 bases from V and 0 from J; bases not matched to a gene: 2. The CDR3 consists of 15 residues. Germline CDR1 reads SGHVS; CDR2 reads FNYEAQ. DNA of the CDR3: TGTGCCAGCAGCTTAGCATCAGGGGGCTCCTACGAGCAGTACTTC. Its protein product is CASSLASGGSYEQYF.

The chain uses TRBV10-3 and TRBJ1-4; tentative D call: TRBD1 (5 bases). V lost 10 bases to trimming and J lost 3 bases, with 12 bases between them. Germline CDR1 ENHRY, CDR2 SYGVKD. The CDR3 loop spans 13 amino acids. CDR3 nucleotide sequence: TGTGCCACCTCAGGGTCCCCTAATGAAAAACTGTTTTTT. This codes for CATSGSPNEKLFF.

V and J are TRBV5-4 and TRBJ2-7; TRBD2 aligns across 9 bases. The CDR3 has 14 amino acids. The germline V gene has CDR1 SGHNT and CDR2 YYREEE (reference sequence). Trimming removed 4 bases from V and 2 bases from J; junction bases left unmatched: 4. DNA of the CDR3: TGTGCCAGCAGCCTAGCGGGAAAACCCTACGAGCAGTACTTC. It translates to CASSLAGKPYEQYF.

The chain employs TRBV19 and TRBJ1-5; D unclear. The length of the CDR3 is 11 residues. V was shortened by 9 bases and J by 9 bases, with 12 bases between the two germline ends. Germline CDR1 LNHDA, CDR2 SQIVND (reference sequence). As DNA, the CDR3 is TGTGCCAGCTGGGGTCTCGGGCCCCAGCATTTT. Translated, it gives CASWGLGPQHF.

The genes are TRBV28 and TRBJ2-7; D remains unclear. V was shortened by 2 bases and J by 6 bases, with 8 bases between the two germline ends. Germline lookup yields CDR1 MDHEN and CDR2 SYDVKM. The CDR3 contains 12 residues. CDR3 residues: CASSLRDREQYF. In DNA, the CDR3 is TGTGCCAGCAGTTTAAGGGATCGCGAGCAGTACTTC.

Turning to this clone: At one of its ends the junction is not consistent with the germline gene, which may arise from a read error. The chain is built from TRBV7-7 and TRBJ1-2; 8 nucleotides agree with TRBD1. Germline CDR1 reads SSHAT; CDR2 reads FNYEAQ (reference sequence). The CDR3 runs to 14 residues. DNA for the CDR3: TGTGCTAGCAGCACGACAGGGGCTGGCTATGGCTACACCTTC. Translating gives CASSTTGAGYGYTF. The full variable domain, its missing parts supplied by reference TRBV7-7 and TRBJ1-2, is GAGVSQSPRYKVTKRGQDVTLRCDPISSHATLYWYQQALGQGPEFLTYFNYEAQPDKSGLPSDRFSAERPEGSISTLTIQRTEQRDSAMYRCASSTTGAGYGYTFGSGTRLTVV.

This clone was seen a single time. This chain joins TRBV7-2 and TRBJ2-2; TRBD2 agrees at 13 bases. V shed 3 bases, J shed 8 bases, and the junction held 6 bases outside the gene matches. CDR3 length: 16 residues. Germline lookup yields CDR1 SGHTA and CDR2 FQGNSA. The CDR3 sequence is CASSLDGTSGIGELFF. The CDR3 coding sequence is TGTGCCAGCAGCTTGGATGGGACTAGCGGGATAGGGGAGCTGTTTTTT.

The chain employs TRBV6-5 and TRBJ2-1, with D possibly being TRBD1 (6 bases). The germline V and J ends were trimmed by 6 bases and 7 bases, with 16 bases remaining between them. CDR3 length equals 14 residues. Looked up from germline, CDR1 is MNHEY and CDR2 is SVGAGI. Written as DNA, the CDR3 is TGTGCCAGCAGCCACAGGGTCCCTCTTAATGAGCAGTTCTTC. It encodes CASSHRVPLNEQFF.

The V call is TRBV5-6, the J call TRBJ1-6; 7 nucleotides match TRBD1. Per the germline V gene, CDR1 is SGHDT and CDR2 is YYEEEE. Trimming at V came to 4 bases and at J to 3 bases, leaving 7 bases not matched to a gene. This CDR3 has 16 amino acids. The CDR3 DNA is TGTGCCAGCAGCGCGGGACAGAGGTTCTATAATTCACCCCTCCACTTT. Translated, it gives CASSAGQRFYNSPLHF. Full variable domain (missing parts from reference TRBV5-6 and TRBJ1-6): DAGVTQSPTHLIKTRGQQVTLRCSPKSGHDTVSWYQQALGQGPQFIFQYYEEEERQRGNFPDRFSGHQFPNYSSELNVNALLLGDSALYLCASSAGQRFYNSPLHFGNGTRLTVT.

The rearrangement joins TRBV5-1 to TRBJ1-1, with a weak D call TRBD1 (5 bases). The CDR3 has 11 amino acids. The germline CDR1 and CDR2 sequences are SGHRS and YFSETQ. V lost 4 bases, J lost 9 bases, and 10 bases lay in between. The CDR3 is CASSIDSKAFF. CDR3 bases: TGCGCCAGCAGCATAGACAGTAAAGCTTTCTTT.